The 31 T cell receptor beta chains in this list originate from one sample, sequenced in a study of control samples from healthy donors and cancer patients. Using immunoSEQ multiplex PCR, the repertoire was profiled, and TCRdb retains in-frame clones only, with some absent. The data show over 90,000 clones, around 90% seen once. The sample taken for sequencing was blood. These receptors all come from a woman aged 18-29 years in good health.

J is TRBJ1-4 and V is TRBV7-9; 8 bases fit TRBD1. The CDR3 has 13 amino acids. Looked up from germline, CDR1 is SEHNR and CDR2 is FQNEAQ (reference sequence). The V gene end was trimmed by 8 bases and the J gene end by 6 bases; junction bases not matched to a gene: 5. The CDR3 loop reads CASQTGEDEKLFF. The DNA of the CDR3 is TGTGCCAGCCAGACAGGGGAAGATGAAAAACTGTTTTTT. Combining the CDR3 with reference TRBV7-9 and TRBJ1-4 gives the whole variable domain DTGVSQNPRHKITKRGQNVTFRCDPISEHNRLYWYRQTLGQGPEFLTYFQNEAQLEKSRLLSDRFSAERPKGSFSTLEIQRTEQGDSAMYLCASQTGEDEKLFFGSGTQLSVL.

This clone was counted only a few times. The chain has TRBV7-2 and TRBJ2-1; D may be TRBD2 (5 bases). Germline CDR1 SGHTA, CDR2 FQGNSA. This CDR3 spans 11 amino acids. V was clipped by 0 bases and J by 15 bases, with 9 bases between them. In DNA, the CDR3 is TGTGCCAGCAGCTTAGCGGGAGCGGTGTTCTTC. As protein: CASSLAGAVFF.

The chain couples TRBV7-9 to TRBJ1-1; D is perhaps TRBD1 (5 bases). There are 13 residues in the CDR3. V was cut by 6 bases and J by 1 base, with 9 bases left in between. Per germline, CDR1 SEHNR and CDR2 FQNEAQ (reference sequence). The CDR3 spells CASSGDGNTEAFF. CDR3 DNA sequence: TGTGCCAGCAGTGGGGACGGGAACACTGAAGCTTTCTTT.

This clone was counted only a few times. The chain combines TRBV24-1 with TRBJ1-2; D is perhaps TRBD1 (5 bases). The CDR3 has 15 amino acids. V lost 9 bases and J 1 base, leaving 17 bases between the germline ends. The germline gives CDR1 KGHDR, CDR2 SFDVKD. The CDR3 sequence: CATRGGEGSNYGYTF. The CDR3 region has the DNA TGTGCCACCCGGGGTGGTGAGGGGAGTAACTATGGCTACACCTTC.

V usage is TRBV7-2 and J usage is TRBJ1-5; D is uncertain. This CDR3 region has 13 residues. CDR1 is SGHTA and CDR2 is FQGNSA in the germline V gene. Trimming stripped 1 base from V and 1 base from J, with 2 bases between. In DNA form, the CDR3 reads TGTGCCAGCAGCTTAGTAAGCAATCAGCCCCAGCATTTT. Amino acid sequence: CASSLVSNQPQHF.

This clone was recorded once. The V call is TRBV7-3, the J call TRBJ2-3, with 7 bases identical to TRBD2. The CDR3 is 17 residues long. The V segment lost 0 bases and the J segment 4 bases; nucleotides outside the gene matches: 10. CDR1 SGHTA and CDR2 FQGTGA come from the germline V gene. The CDR3 DNA reads TGTGCCAGCAGCTTAACGTTTGGAACGGGAGGTGCAGATACGCAGTATTTT. Protein: CASSLTFGTGGADTQYF.

The chain links TRBV27 to TRBJ1-4; 8 nucleotides align to TRBD1. The germline V gene encodes CDR1 MNHEY and CDR2 SMNVEV (reference sequence). V was pared by 5 bases and J by 7 bases, with 9 bases of the junction left unmatched. The CDR3 consists of 15 residues. Here the CDR3 DNA reads TGTGCCAGCAGTCCCTGGACAGGGAGGGGTGAAAAACTGTTTTTT. It is translated as CASSPWTGRGEKLFF.

Only one count was recorded for this clone. The chain uses TRBV5-4 and TRBJ2-5; TRBD1 is a possible D gene (6 bases). Germline values: CDR1 SGHNT, CDR2 YYREEE (reference sequence). The length of the CDR3 is 14 residues. Trimming left V 0 bases short and J 4 bases short, with 10 bases between. CDR3 nucleotide sequence: TGTGCCAGCAGCTTGGAGCCAGGGGTAGAGACCCAGTACTTC. It specifies CASSLEPGVETQYF.

With respect to this clone: Its ends do not fully match the called genes, so a read error is possible. The rearrangement joins TRBV18 to TRBJ1-4, with TRBD1 identical over 9 bases. CDR3 size: 15 residues. CDR1 and CDR2 (germline): KGHSH, LQKENI. DNA of the CDR3: TGTGCCAGCTCCGCCGGTACGGGACAGGGTTTCAAACGGAGCTTT. Residues: CASSAGTGQGFKRSF.

By its share, this clone is large. The chain couples TRBV3-1 (or the pseudogene TRBV3-2) to TRBJ1-4; no firm D call. The germline V and J ends were trimmed by 4 bases and 7 bases, with 13 bases remaining between them. Germline V CDR1 and CDR2: LGHDT, YNNKEL (reference sequence). This CDR3 region has 14 residues. The CDR3 nucleotides read TGTGCCAGCAGCCCCCGGCCTGGTGGTGAAAAACTGTTTTTT. Its protein product is CASSPRPGGEKLFF.

J is TRBJ1-6 and V is TRBV7-9; TRBD1 agrees at 9 bases. Trimming cost V 5 bases and J 8 bases; bases outside gene matches: 7. CDR1 is SEHNR and CDR2 is FQNEAQ in the germline V gene (reference sequence). This CDR3 is 15 amino acids long. CDR3 sequence (DNA): TGTGCCAGCAGCCTTACAGGGGGCCTGGATTCACCCCTCCACTTT. It codes for CASSLTGGLDSPLHF.

This clone turned up a few times. The chain is built from TRBV3-1 (or the pseudogene TRBV3-2) and TRBJ1-5; TRBD1 aligns across 9 bases. This CDR3 has 16 residues. CDR1 is LGHDT, CDR2 YNNKEL, per germline (reference sequence). V was pared by 4 bases and J by 2 bases, with 6 bases of the junction left unmatched. In DNA form, the CDR3 reads TGTGCCAGCAGCCTAGGACAGGGGAGAGGCAATCAGCCCCAGCATTTT. Amino acid sequence: CASSLGQGRGNQPQHF.

The rearrangement uses TRBV6-5 and TRBJ1-1, with D possibly being TRBD1 (5 bases). This CDR3 is 15 amino acids long. The germline gives CDR1 MNHEY, CDR2 SVGAGI. Deletions cut 5 bases from V and 1 base from J, with 14 bases between. The CDR3 DNA reads TGTGCCAGCAGTCCGGGGGATCCTCAGAACACTGAAGCTTTCTTT. It translates to CASSPGDPQNTEAFF.

The chain has TRBV15 and TRBJ1-4; the match to TRBD1 covers 7 bases. Germline CDR1 is LNHNV and CDR2 is YYDKDF (reference sequence). The CDR3 consists of 15 residues. Germline trimming cut 1 base from V and 6 bases from J; bases unmatched to any gene: 5. CDR3 sequence (DNA): TGTGCCACCAGCAGAGCTAACAGGGGAGATGAAAAACTGTTTTTT. Its protein product is CATSRANRGDEKLFF.

The chain combines TRBV10-1 with TRBJ2-5; TRBD1 agrees at 7 bases. Germline-derived CDR1 and CDR2 are WNHNN and SYGVQD (reference sequence). There are 13 residues in the CDR3. The trim removed 5 bases at V and 1 base at J, leaving 1 base unmatched. The CDR3 DNA follows: TGCGCCAGCAGTAGGGACAGCCAAGAGACCCAGTACTTC. Amino acid sequence: CASSRDSQETQYF.

J is TRBJ2-5 and V is TRBV2, with 8 bases lining up with TRBD1. Germline CDR1 SNHLY, CDR2 FYNNEI. The CDR3 totals 17 residues. J gave up 2 bases and V 6 bases, and 14 bases lay outside the gene matches. Written as DNA, the CDR3 is TGTGCCAGCAGCCCTGGGACAGGAGAGAAGATACAAGAGACCCAGTACTTC. It translates to CASSPGTGEKIQETQYF. The full variable domain, its missing parts supplied by reference TRBV2 and TRBJ2-5, is EPEVTQTPSHQVTQMGQEVILRCVPISNHLYFYWYRQILGQKVEFLVSFYNNEISEKSEIFDDQFSVERPDGSNFTLKIRSTKLEDSAMYFCASSPGTGEKIQETQYFGPGTRLLVL.

The chain has TRBV25-1 and TRBJ1-1; no firm D call. Germline V gene data show CDR1 as MGHDK and CDR2 as SYGVNS. This CDR3 is built from 12 residues. The V gene lost 4 bases and the J gene lost 8 bases, with 11 bases spanning the gap. The CDR3 sequence is CASSGRAREAFF. In DNA form, the CDR3 reads TGTGCCAGCAGTGGACGGGCCAGGGAAGCTTTCTTT.

The chain has TRBV12-3 or TRBV12-4 and TRBJ1-1; the D is unclear. Trimming took off 3 bases at V and 4 bases at J, with 6 bases between the two ends. The CDR3 consists of 12 residues. CDR3 DNA sequence: TGTGCCAGCAGTTTCGGTAGCACTGAAGCTTTCTTT. Protein product: CASSFGSTEAFF.

The table lists this clone with a count of one. This chain connects TRBV10-3 to TRBJ2-1; 11 positions match TRBD2. Trimming cost V 7 bases and J 2 bases; bases outside gene matches: 4. Per the germline V gene, CDR1 is ENHRY and CDR2 is SYGVKD. The CDR3 has 15 residues. In DNA form, the CDR3 reads TGTGCCATCATGTGGACTAGCGGGCCCTACAATGAGCAGTTCTTC. This gives the protein CAIMWTSGPYNEQFF.

The rearrangement uses TRBV2 and TRBJ1-4; 7 nucleotides agree with TRBD1. Losses at the gene ends were 8 bases for V and 4 bases for J; bases not matched to a gene: 7. From germline, CDR1 is SNHLY and CDR2 FYNNEI. The CDR3 has 14 amino acids. The CDR3 DNA follows: TGTGCCAGCGGGACAGAGCTTTATAATGAAAAACTGTTTTTT. It encodes CASGTELYNEKLFF.

This clone has a single count. The chain combines TRBV30 with TRBJ1-2, with 8 bases fitting TRBD1. CDR1 GTSNPN and CDR2 SVGIG come from the germline V gene (reference sequence). V shed 5 bases, J shed 8 bases, and the junction held 10 bases outside the gene matches. The CDR3 is 13 amino acids. CDR3 DNA: TGTGCCTGGGGGGTGGACAGGGTCCGAGGCTACACCTTC. Translation gives CAWGVDRVRGYTF.

This chain joins TRBV6-2 or TRBV6-3 and TRBJ1-2, with D possibly being TRBD1 (5 bases). Per the germline V gene, CDR1 is MNHEY and CDR2 is SVGEGT. Trimming took off 1 base at V and 6 bases at J, with 9 bases between the two ends. The length of the CDR3 is 13 residues. The DNA of the CDR3 is TGTGCCAGCAGTTACTACAGGTCGGATGGCTACACCTTC. Translation: CASSYYRSDGYTF.

The rearrangement uses TRBV4-3 and TRBJ1-1, with D tentatively TRBD1 (6 bases). This CDR3 is 14 amino acids long. CDR1 LGHNA and CDR2 YSLEER come from the germline V gene. With 3 bases removed from V and 0 bases from J, the gap between germline ends came to 8 bases. The CDR3 DNA is TGCGCCAGCAGCCATGGACAGATGAACACTGAAGCTTTCTTT. Translating gives CASSHGQMNTEAFF.

The chain couples TRBV24-1 to TRBJ2-3; D may be TRBD2 (5 bases). In germline, CDR1 is KGHDR, CDR2 SFDVKD. V dropped 0 bases and J dropped 0 bases, with 15 bases sitting between them. The CDR3 consists of 18 residues. CDR3 nucleotide sequence: TGTGCCACCAGTGATTTGGGCTTCGGCGGGCCTAGCACAGATACGCAGTATTTT. It yields the protein CATSDLGFGGPSTDTQYF.

The CDR3 DNA reads TGTGCCTGGAGGAGGGGAGGGAAGGCTGAGCAGTTCTTC. It specifies CAWRRGGKAEQFF. This sequence joins TRBV30 and TRBJ2-1; 7 bases are a match to TRBD2. Germline CDR1 GTSNPN, CDR2 SVGIG (reference sequence). The V segment lost 3 bases and the J segment 9 bases; nucleotides outside the gene matches: 8. This CDR3 has 13 residues.

The chain links TRBV10-3 to TRBJ2-7; 9 bases fit TRBD2. The CDR3 length is 15 residues. The germline V gene encodes CDR1 ENHRY and CDR2 SYGVKD. With V trimmed by 3 bases and J by 0 bases, 3 bases remained unmatched. CDR3 sequence (DNA): TGTGCCATCAGTGAAGGACTAGCGTCCTCCTACGAGCAGTACTTC. Translated: CAISEGLASSYEQYF.

The gene calls are TRBV5-1 and TRBJ2-1, with 9 bases lining up with TRBD2. CDR3 length: 14 residues. The V and J ends lost 4 bases and 7 bases, in that order; junction bases with no gene match: 6. The germline CDR1 and CDR2 sequences are SGHRS and YFSETQ. The CDR3: CASSDLAGSNEQFF. CDR3 bases: TGCGCCAGCAGCGATCTAGCGGGGAGTAATGAGCAGTTCTTC.

V is TRBV14 and J is TRBJ2-1; a possible D gene is TRBD1 (5 bases). The CDR3 runs 14 residues. Germline V gene lookup returns CDR1 SGHDN and CDR2 FVKESK. Trimming shortened V by 4 bases and J by 12 bases, and 19 bases separated the two germline ends. The CDR3 nucleotides are TGTGCCAGCAGCCCGAAACCGTCAGGGCTTGGGCAGTTCTTC. It is translated as CASSPKPSGLGQFF.

This CDR3 reads CASSFKASNEQFF. The DNA for the CDR3 is TGTGCCAGCAGTTTTAAAGCCTCCAATGAGCAGTTCTTC. The chain employs TRBV6-2 or TRBV6-3 and TRBJ2-1; D gene unclear. The CDR3 has 13 residues. V lost 4 bases, J lost 6 bases, and 10 bases lay in between. The germline CDR1 and CDR2 sequences are MNHEY and SVGEGT.

The gene calls are TRBV18 and TRBJ2-5, with D possibly being TRBD2 (6 bases). Germline CDR1 is KGHSH and CDR2 is LQKENI. Trimming took off 0 bases at V and 7 bases at J, with 15 bases between the two ends. The CDR3 is made up of 15 amino acids. Here the CDR3 reads CASSPPEALGGTQYF. The CDR3 DNA reads TGTGCCAGCTCACCACCGGAGGCCCTGGGGGGGACCCAGTACTTC.

The gene calls are TRBV5-1 and TRBJ2-1; tentatively, D is TRBD1 (6 bases). CDR1 and CDR2 from the germline V gene are SGHRS and YFSETQ. V was trimmed by 0 bases and J by 8 bases, leaving 21 bases between them. CDR3 length: 17 amino acids. CDR3: CASSLGATGWSGDEQFF. The CDR3 DNA reads TGCGCCAGCAGCTTGGGGGCAACAGGGTGGTCCGGTGATGAGCAGTTCTTC.